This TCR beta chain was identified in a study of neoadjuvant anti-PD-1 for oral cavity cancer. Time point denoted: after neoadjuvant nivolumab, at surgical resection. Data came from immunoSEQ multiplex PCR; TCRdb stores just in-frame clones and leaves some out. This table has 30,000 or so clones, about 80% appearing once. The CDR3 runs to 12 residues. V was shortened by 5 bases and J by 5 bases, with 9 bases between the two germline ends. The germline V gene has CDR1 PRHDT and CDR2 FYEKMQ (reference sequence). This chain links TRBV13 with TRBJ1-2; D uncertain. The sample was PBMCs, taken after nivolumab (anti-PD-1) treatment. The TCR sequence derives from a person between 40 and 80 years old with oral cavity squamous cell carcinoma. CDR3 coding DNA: TGTGCCAGCAGCCCAAGCGTTTATGGCTACACCTTC. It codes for CASSPSVYGYTF.